This T cell receptor beta chain derives from a study of blood T cell repertoires in COVID-19. Data came from immunoSEQ multiplex PCR; TCRdb stores just in-frame clones and leaves some out. The data hold roughly 80,000 clones, with around nine tenths observed a single time. V shed 7 bases, J shed 2 bases, and the junction held 7 bases outside the gene matches. Germline-derived CDR1 and CDR2 are SQVTM and ANQGSEA. This CDR3 is built from 13 residues. This chain links TRBV29-1 with TRBJ2-7; 8 bases fit TRBD1. This TCR came from an elderly woman with acute or convalescent COVID-19. Material: peripheral blood. The chain's CDR3 is CSARQGPTYEQYF. DNA for the CDR3: TGCAGCGCTCGACAGGGGCCTACCTACGAGCAGTACTTC.